This T cell receptor beta chain emerged from a study of spatial heterogeneity in lung cancer. Across the study: A consistent excess of beta-chain over alpha-chain sequences was detected.

Time point given: sample taken at primary tumor resection. From tumor, nontumor lung or frozen PBMC, whole RNA was taken unsorted for sequencing. The roughly 79 donors had untreated early-stage non-small cell lung cancer. Every TCR cDNA molecule carried a tag that served as a unique molecular identifier. MiXCR was run by TCRdb on the 5' RACE reads, yielding one entry per CDR3 protein. Among 40,000 to 55,000 distinct CDR3 sequences listed, approximately 14% were seen once. Deletions cut 2 bases from V and 6 bases from J, with 23 bases between. The CDR3 totals 19 residues. Looked up from germline, CDR1 is MDHEN and CDR2 is SYDVKM.

The chain employs TRBV28 and TRBJ2-6, with D tentatively TRBD1 or TRBD2 (7 bases each). The TCR was taken from a male donor with early-stage non-small cell lung cancer. Source: PBMCs, taken at surgery. The CDR3 nucleotides are TGTGCCAGCAGTTTACCTCAGGGGGGGAGCAGATCTACGGCCAACGTCCTGACTTTC. Translated, it gives CASSLPQGGSRSTANVLTF.